These 32 T cell receptor beta chains originate from one sample sequenced in a study of blood T cell repertoires in COVID-19. The protocol was immunoSEQ multiplex PCR, while the TCRdb copy is restricted to in-frame clones and leaves out a portion. Of 250,000 to 350,000 clones listed, 87% are singletons. Sequenced sample: peripheral blood. Receptors originate from a man between 18 and 29 years old with active or convalescent COVID-19.

This clone was seen once. The gene calls are TRBV29-1 and TRBJ1-1; D might be TRBD1 (6 bases). Between the trimmed V and J ends, which lost 4 bases and 4 bases, there was a span of 16 bases. This CDR3 has 14 residues. Germline assignment: CDR1 SQVTM and CDR2 ANQGSEA. CDR3 bases: TGCAGCGTTGTTAACAGGGCTGGGCGCACTGAAGCTTTCTTT. Its translation is CSVVNRAGRTEAFF. The variable domain in full, with the rest retrieved from reference TRBV29-1 and TRBJ1-1, is SAVISQKPSRDICQRGTSLTIQCQVDSQVTMMFWYRQQPGQSLTLIATANQGSEATYESGFVIDKFPISRPNLTFSTLTVSNMSPEDSSIYLCSVVNRAGRTEAFFGQGTRLTVV.

V usage is TRBV11-2 and J usage is TRBJ2-7, with D possibly matching TRBD2 (6 bases). Germline V gives CDR1 SGHAT, CDR2 FQNNGV. V shed 0 bases and J shed 7 bases, with 13 bases lying between them. CDR3 length: 14 residues. The CDR3 loop reads CASSLDITGGEQYF. For the CDR3, the DNA is TGTGCCAGCAGCTTAGATATCACAGGAGGGGAGCAGTACTTC.

The genes are TRBV9 and TRBJ2-5, with TRBD1 matching 11 bases. CDR1 is SGDLS and CDR2 is YYNGEE in the germline V gene. The CDR3 contains 18 residues. V lost 3 bases and J lost 2; bases outside the gene matches: 12. The CDR3 region has the DNA TGTGCCAGCAGCGCCGGAGGTATGGGGACAGGGGGTCAAGAGACCCAGTACTTC. This translates into CASSAGGMGTGGQETQYF.

This chain links TRBV5-1 with TRBJ2-3; a weak D match, TRBD1 (5 bases). This CDR3 has 14 amino acids. Germline V gene lookup returns CDR1 SGHRS and CDR2 YFSETQ. Trimming took 0 bases from V and 3 from J, leaving 8 bases between them. The chain's CDR3 is CASSLETETDTQYF. Written as DNA, the CDR3 is TGCGCCAGCAGCTTGGAGACAGAAACAGATACGCAGTATTTT.

The rearrangement joins TRBV4-1 to TRBJ2-7; 10 nucleotides match TRBD2. Per the germline V gene, CDR1 is MGHRA and CDR2 is YSYEKL. CDR3 length: 15 residues. Trimming took 4 bases from V and 7 from J; bases not matched to a gene: 10. The CDR3 DNA follows: TGCGCCAGCAGCCGTGAAGCGGGAGGGCCGTGGGAGCAGTACTTC. Translation: CASSREAGGPWEQYF.

The rearrangement uses TRBV5-8 and TRBJ2-5; possibly TRBD1 for D (5 bases). The germline gives CDR1 SGHTS, CDR2 YDEGEE. Trimming stripped 4 bases from V and 5 bases from J, with 12 bases between. The CDR3 has 13 residues. CDR3 in amino acids: CASSLSAGETQYF. CDR3 DNA sequence: TGTGCCAGCAGCCTGTCAGCAGGGGAGACCCAGTACTTC.

The chain joins TRBV6-2 or TRBV6-3 to TRBJ1-3; a possible D gene is TRBD1 (6 bases). V lost 5 bases and J 0 bases, leaving 11 bases between the germline ends. CDR1 and CDR2 from the germline V gene are MNHEY and SVGEGT. The CDR3 consists of 15 residues. CDR3 residues: CASSPDRSSGNTIYF. The CDR3 nucleotides read TGTGCCAGCAGTCCCGACAGGAGCTCTGGAAACACCATATATTTT.

The rearrangement uses TRBV20-1 and TRBJ1-3, with a tentative D call TRBD1 (6 bases). The V end was cut by 3 bases, the J end by 2 bases, with 11 bases between. Germline-derived CDR1 and CDR2 are DFQATT and SNEGSKA (reference sequence). There are 14 residues in the CDR3. The CDR3 sequence is CSASSSGAGNTIYF. Here the CDR3 DNA reads TGCAGTGCTAGTAGTTCAGGGGCTGGAAACACCATATATTTT.

The genes are TRBV10-1 and TRBJ2-1; tentatively, D is TRBD2 (5 bases). V was trimmed by 10 bases and J by 3 bases, leaving 28 bases between them. Germline V gene sequence: CDR1 WNHNN, CDR2 SYGVQD (reference sequence). The CDR3 runs 18 residues. CDR3 residues: CANTGRTANSTSYNEQFF. CDR3 in DNA: TGCGCCAACACCGGGCGGACCGCGAACAGTACTAGCTACAATGAGCAGTTCTTC.

This chain uses TRBV3-1 (or the pseudogene TRBV3-2) with TRBJ2-1; 7 bases map to TRBD2. Germline V gene data show CDR1 as LGHDT and CDR2 as YNNKEL (reference sequence). The ends lost 1 base at V and 4 bases at J; junction bases unmatched: 7. The CDR3 is made up of 16 amino acids. The DNA of the CDR3 is TGTGCCAGCAGCCAAGTCGGAGCGGGGAAATACAATGAGCAGTTCTTC. Translating it yields CASSQVGAGKYNEQFF.

This clone was detected a few times. Different DNA sequences within this sample yield the same CDR3. V usage is TRBV18 and J usage is TRBJ2-7; D may be TRBD1 (6 bases). CDR1 is KGHSH, CDR2 LQKENI, per germline. Trimming cost V 3 bases and J 2 bases, with 8 bases left between them. This CDR3 has 13 amino acids. CDR3 residues: CASSPGQPYEQYF. The CDR3 bases are TGTGCCAGCTCACCTGGACAGCCCTACGAGCAGTACTTC.

The V and J genes are TRBV5-5 and TRBJ2-7; TRBD2 agrees at 10 bases. The germline gives CDR1 SGHKS, CDR2 YYEKEE (reference sequence). There are 13 residues in the CDR3. Germline trimming cut 5 bases from V and 5 bases from J; bases unmatched to any gene: 4. The DNA for the CDR3 is TGTGCCAGCAGATCTAGCGGGAGCAACGAGCAGTACTTC. Translated: CASRSSGSNEQYF.

This clone was observed a handful of times. The chain uses TRBV13 and TRBJ2-7, with TRBD1 as a possible D gene (6 bases). The V gene lost 2 bases and the J gene lost 5 bases, with 13 bases spanning the gap. The CDR3 has 14 residues. Germline V gene data show CDR1 as PRHDT and CDR2 as FYEKMQ (reference sequence). CDR3 in DNA: TGTGCCAGCAGCTTACAGGGGCGTTCGGACGAGCAGTACTTC. This gives the protein CASSLQGRSDEQYF.

This clone was counted once. The chain is built from TRBV25-1 and TRBJ1-3; D ambiguous. The V end was cut by 2 bases, the J end by 0 bases, with 5 bases between. CDR1 is MGHDK, CDR2 SYGVNS, per germline. The CDR3 covers 14 residues. The DNA of the CDR3 is TGTGCCAGCAGTGAACAGGACTCTGGAAACACCATATATTTT. Translated: CASSEQDSGNTIYF.

This chain connects TRBV6-1 to TRBJ2-7; 11 bases line up with TRBD2. Germline assignment: CDR1 MNHNS and CDR2 SASEGT. V trimming: 1 base; J trimming: 6 bases; junction bases outside the gene matches: 5. CDR3 length equals 15 residues. The DNA for the CDR3 is TGTGCCAGCAGTGAAGAACTAGCGGGAGTATCCGAGCAGTACTTC. The encoded protein is CASSEELAGVSEQYF.

The rearrangement uses TRBV28 and TRBJ2-3, with TRBD2 matching over 8 bases. Trimming took 5 bases from V and 2 from J; bases not matched to a gene: 12. The CDR3 loop spans 17 amino acids. Germline CDR1 reads MDHEN; CDR2 reads SYDVKM. CDR3: CASSPPRLARLTDTQYF. As DNA, the CDR3 is TGTGCCAGCAGTCCCCCACGACTAGCGAGGCTCACAGATACGCAGTATTTT.

The J gene is TRBJ2-3, the V gene TRBV9; 10 bases are shared with TRBD2. V lost 4 bases and J lost 2; bases outside the gene matches: 4. The CDR3 totals 15 residues. The germline V gene encodes CDR1 SGDLS and CDR2 YYNGEE. Here the CDR3 reads CASSFGLADTDTQYF. The DNA for the CDR3 is TGTGCCAGCAGCTTCGGACTAGCGGACACAGATACGCAGTATTTT.

CDR3 protein: CASSFRLGGNSRGEQFF. DNA for the CDR3: TGTGCCAGCAGCTTCCGCCTCGGGGGGAACTCAAGGGGTGAGCAGTTCTTC. The rearrangement links TRBV5-4 to TRBJ2-1; 7 bases are a match to TRBD2. CDR3 length equals 17 residues. Losses at the gene ends were 2 bases for V and 9 bases for J; bases not matched to a gene: 17. The V gene's germline CDR1 is SGHNT and CDR2 YYREEE (reference sequence).

The chain combines TRBV7-8 with TRBJ1-3, with D uncertain. In germline, CDR1 is SGHVS, CDR2 FQNEAQ. This CDR3 region has 14 residues. Trimming left V 0 bases short and J 3 bases short, with 6 bases between. Here the CDR3 reads CASSLAHSGNTIYF. The CDR3 region has the DNA TGTGCCAGCAGCTTAGCTCATAGTGGAAACACCATATATTTT.

This chain joins TRBV4-2 and TRBJ2-5; D is undetermined. The germline V and J ends were trimmed by 0 bases and 4 bases, with 6 bases remaining between them. Germline CDR1 is LGHNA and CDR2 is YNFKEQ. CDR3 length equals 13 residues. For the CDR3, the DNA is TGTGCCAGCAGCCAAGATAACGGAGAGACCCAGTACTTC. Amino acids: CASSQDNGETQYF.

The rearrangement links TRBV28 to TRBJ2-7, with D possibly TRBD1 on 5 matching bases. This CDR3 comprises 13 residues. V shed 3 bases and J shed 3 bases, with 9 bases lying between them. Per the germline V gene, CDR1 is MDHEN and CDR2 is SYDVKM. The CDR3 nucleotides are TGTGCCAGCAGTTTGACAGCCTTCTACGAGCAGTACTTC. Protein product: CASSLTAFYEQYF.

This clone turned up a few times. The V and J genes are TRBV10-3 and TRBJ1-1; D possibly corresponds to TRBD1 (5 bases). Trimming cost V 0 bases and J 4 bases, with 9 bases left between them. There are 14 residues in the CDR3. Germline CDR1 ENHRY, CDR2 SYGVKD. The CDR3 here is CAISESGGGTEAFF. CDR3 coding DNA: TGTGCCATCAGTGAGTCGGGGGGTGGCACTGAAGCTTTCTTT.

V is TRBV10-3 and J is TRBJ2-2; D unresolved. This CDR3 comprises 13 residues. The ends were cut back, 1 base at V and 5 bases at J, with 5 bases in the middle. The germline V gene has CDR1 ENHRY and CDR2 SYGVKD. The CDR3 here is CAISELETGELFF. CDR3 DNA sequence: TGTGCCATCAGTGAGTTGGAGACCGGGGAGCTGTTTTTT.

The V and J genes are TRBV7-6 and TRBJ2-7; 8 bases line up with TRBD2. Per germline, CDR1 SGHVS and CDR2 FNYEAQ. V lost 5 bases to trimming and J lost 9 bases; unmatched junction nucleotides: 18. There are 16 residues in the CDR3. The CDR3 reads CASSRTPGGGMGGQYF. The CDR3 DNA reads as TGTGCCAGCAGCCGTACCCCGGGGGGGGGCATGGGAGGGCAGTACTTC.

The V call is TRBV7-9, the J call TRBJ2-1; no reliable D call. V was pared by 0 bases and J by 0 bases, with 6 bases between. The germline gives CDR1 SEHNR, CDR2 FQNEAQ (reference sequence). The CDR3 spans 15 residues. CDR3: CASSLARISYNEQFF. CDR3 sequence (DNA): TGTGCCAGCAGCTTAGCGCGGATCTCCTACAATGAGCAGTTCTTC.

The V and J genes are TRBV5-1 and TRBJ1-1; D gene uncertain. The CDR3 is made up of 14 amino acids. The V and J ends lost 4 bases and 4 bases respectively, with 14 bases between them. Germline V gene sequence: CDR1 SGHRS, CDR2 YFSETQ. CDR3 sequence: CASSPGRRGTEAFF. Here the CDR3 DNA reads TGCGCCAGCAGCCCCGGGAGGCGGGGCACTGAAGCTTTCTTT.

The chain is built from TRBV9 and TRBJ2-3; the D gene is possibly TRBD2 (6 bases). The germline V and J ends were trimmed by 0 bases and 0 bases, with 11 bases remaining between them. This CDR3 contains 16 residues. The germline V gene has CDR1 SGDLS and CDR2 YYNGEE. The CDR3 DNA sequence: TGTGCCAGCAGCGTAGCGGCGGGGTCTAGCACAGATACGCAGTATTTT. As protein: CASSVAAGSSTDTQYF.

This clone appeared once. The gene calls are TRBV28 and TRBJ2-3; D is possibly TRBD2 (5 bases). V lost 7 bases and J lost 6, with 20 bases in between. CDR1 and CDR2 from the germline V gene are MDHEN and SYDVKM. The CDR3 contains 15 residues. The DNA of the CDR3 is TGTGCCAGCACCCAACTAGTGAATCTTCCTGATACGCAGTATTTT. It translates to CASTQLVNLPDTQYF.

The V gene is TRBV15, the J gene TRBJ2-7; the match to TRBD2 covers 14 bases. CDR1 is LNHNV, CDR2 YYDKDF, per germline (reference sequence). The CDR3 spans 18 residues. V dropped 4 bases and J dropped 6; count of bases not matched to a gene: 14. The CDR3: CATSKERSGLAGVSEQYF. The DNA for the CDR3 is TGTGCCACCAGCAAAGAGAGATCGGGACTAGCGGGAGTATCCGAGCAGTACTTC.

The chain carries TRBV10-3 and TRBJ1-4; D gene uncertain. The CDR3 loop spans 13 amino acids. The V and J ends lost 10 bases and 0 bases respectively, with 9 bases between them. Germline-derived CDR1 and CDR2 are ENHRY and SYGVKD. The CDR3 DNA is TGTGCCACTAAGGAGCCAACTAATGAAAAACTGTTTTTT. This sequence encodes CATKEPTNEKLFF.

The chain uses TRBV11-2 and TRBJ2-7, with D tentatively TRBD2 (6 bases). The length of the CDR3 is 18 residues. The V end lost 5 bases, the J end lost 1 base, and 24 bases lay between the germline ends. Germline V gives CDR1 SGHAT, CDR2 FQNNGV. Written as DNA, the CDR3 is TGTGCCAGCAGCGACACGCTGCGGGTAACGGGGGTTTCCTACGAGCAGTACTTC. Translated, it gives CASSDTLRVTGVSYEQYF.

The chain carries TRBV7-2 and TRBJ2-5, with 7 positions matching TRBD2. CDR1 is SGHTA and CDR2 is FQGNSA in the germline V gene. The CDR3 has 14 residues. V trimming: 5 bases; J trimming: 5 bases; junction bases outside the gene matches: 8. CDR3 region: CASSLSGLGETQYF. CDR3 nucleotide sequence: TGTGCCAGCAGCCTTAGCGGGCTAGGGGAGACCCAGTACTTC.